Below, one T cell receptor (beta chain) is given with its context. Antigen: not known. Isolation of CD4+ and CD8+ T cells from PBMCs was achieved by sorting. The data belong to a study of CD8+ T cells in alopecia areata. cDNA serving as the sequencing template came from extracted, reverse transcribed RNA. Produced via immunoSEQ multiplex PCR; TCRdb's table is partial and in-frame only. This table has hundreds of thousands of clones, less than 80% appearing once. Study-level results: With patients, TCR sharing proved less clear than in mice, a difference possibly related to HLA. More clonal than normal scalp was lesional scalp, particularly alopecia totalis/universalis.

V lost 6 bases, J lost 6 bases, and 5 bases stayed unmatched. This CDR3 has 14 amino acids. Germline V gives CDR1 MNHEY, CDR2 SVGAGI. This receptor was obtained from a human donor with alopecia areata. The sequenced sample was CD4+ T cells sorted from blood, obtained at week 0. V and J are TRBV6-5 and TRBJ1-6, with 7 bases matching TRBD1. For the CDR3, the DNA is TGTGCCAGCAGGGGACAGAGCCTTAATTCACCCCTCCACTTT. It specifies CASRGQSLNSPLHF.